This TCR beta chain emerged from a study of cytotoxic CD8 clonotypes in ibrutinib-treated CLL. Study-level background: In all, about eleven patients were relapsed/refractory, some 14 were treatment-naive and 17 to 18 were IGHV unmutated.

Germline V gene sequence: CDR1 LGHNA, CDR2 YSLEER. This CDR3 is 17 amino acids long. Trimming pared 0 bases from V and 4 bases from J, leaving 17 bases between. Method: immunoSEQ multiplex PCR; TCRdb's copy keeps in-frame clones and lacks some. The table has approximately 120,000 clones, less than 90% seen once. The source of this sequence is a human donor with chronic lymphocytic leukemia. V and J are TRBV4-3 and TRBJ2-3, with a weak D call TRBD1 (5 bases). The sample was PBMCs, taken after 24 months of ibrutinib treatment. DNA for the CDR3: TGCGCCAGCAGCCAAGATAAGGCAGGGTTTTTATCAGATACGCAGTATTTT. It specifies CASSQDKAGFLSDTQYF.